The present T cell receptor (beta chain) was sequenced within a study of T cells in Graves' hyperthyroidism and ophthalmopathy. TCR beta CDR3 regions were amplified from RNA transcripts. First-round RT-PCR with HTBI primers amplified the TCR CDR3 region. MiXCR, run by TCRdb on the multiplex PCR reads, gives a single entry per CDR3 protein. This table has about 290,000 distinct CDR3 sequences, about 13% appearing once. Stability of Graves' hyperthyroidism was defined as absent ophthalmopathy progression within 18 months. The CDR3 is 15 residues long. With V trimmed by 5 bases and J by 2 bases, 3 bases remained unmatched.

The chain uses TRBV12-3 or TRBV12-4 and TRBJ2-7, with 13 bases identical to TRBD2. The sequenced sample consisted of blood. The receptor comes from a woman between 35 and 50 years old with Graves' hyperthyroidism. The CDR3 DNA sequence: TGTGCCAGCAGTACCGGGACTAGCGGGGCCTACGAGCAGTACTTC. Translation: CASSTGTSGAYEQYF.